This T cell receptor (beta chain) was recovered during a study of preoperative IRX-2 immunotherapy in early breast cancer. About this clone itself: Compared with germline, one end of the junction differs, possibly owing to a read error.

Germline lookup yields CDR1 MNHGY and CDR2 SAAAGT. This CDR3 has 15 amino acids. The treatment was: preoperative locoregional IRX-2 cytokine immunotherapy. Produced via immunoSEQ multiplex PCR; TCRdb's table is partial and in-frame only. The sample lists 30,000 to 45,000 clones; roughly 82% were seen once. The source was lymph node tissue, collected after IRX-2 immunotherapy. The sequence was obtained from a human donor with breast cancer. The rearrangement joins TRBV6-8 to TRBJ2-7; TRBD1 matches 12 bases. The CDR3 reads CASSYSTGTGGSQGF. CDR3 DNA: TGTGCCAGCAGTTACTCGACCGGGACAGGGGGCTCCCAGGGCTTC.